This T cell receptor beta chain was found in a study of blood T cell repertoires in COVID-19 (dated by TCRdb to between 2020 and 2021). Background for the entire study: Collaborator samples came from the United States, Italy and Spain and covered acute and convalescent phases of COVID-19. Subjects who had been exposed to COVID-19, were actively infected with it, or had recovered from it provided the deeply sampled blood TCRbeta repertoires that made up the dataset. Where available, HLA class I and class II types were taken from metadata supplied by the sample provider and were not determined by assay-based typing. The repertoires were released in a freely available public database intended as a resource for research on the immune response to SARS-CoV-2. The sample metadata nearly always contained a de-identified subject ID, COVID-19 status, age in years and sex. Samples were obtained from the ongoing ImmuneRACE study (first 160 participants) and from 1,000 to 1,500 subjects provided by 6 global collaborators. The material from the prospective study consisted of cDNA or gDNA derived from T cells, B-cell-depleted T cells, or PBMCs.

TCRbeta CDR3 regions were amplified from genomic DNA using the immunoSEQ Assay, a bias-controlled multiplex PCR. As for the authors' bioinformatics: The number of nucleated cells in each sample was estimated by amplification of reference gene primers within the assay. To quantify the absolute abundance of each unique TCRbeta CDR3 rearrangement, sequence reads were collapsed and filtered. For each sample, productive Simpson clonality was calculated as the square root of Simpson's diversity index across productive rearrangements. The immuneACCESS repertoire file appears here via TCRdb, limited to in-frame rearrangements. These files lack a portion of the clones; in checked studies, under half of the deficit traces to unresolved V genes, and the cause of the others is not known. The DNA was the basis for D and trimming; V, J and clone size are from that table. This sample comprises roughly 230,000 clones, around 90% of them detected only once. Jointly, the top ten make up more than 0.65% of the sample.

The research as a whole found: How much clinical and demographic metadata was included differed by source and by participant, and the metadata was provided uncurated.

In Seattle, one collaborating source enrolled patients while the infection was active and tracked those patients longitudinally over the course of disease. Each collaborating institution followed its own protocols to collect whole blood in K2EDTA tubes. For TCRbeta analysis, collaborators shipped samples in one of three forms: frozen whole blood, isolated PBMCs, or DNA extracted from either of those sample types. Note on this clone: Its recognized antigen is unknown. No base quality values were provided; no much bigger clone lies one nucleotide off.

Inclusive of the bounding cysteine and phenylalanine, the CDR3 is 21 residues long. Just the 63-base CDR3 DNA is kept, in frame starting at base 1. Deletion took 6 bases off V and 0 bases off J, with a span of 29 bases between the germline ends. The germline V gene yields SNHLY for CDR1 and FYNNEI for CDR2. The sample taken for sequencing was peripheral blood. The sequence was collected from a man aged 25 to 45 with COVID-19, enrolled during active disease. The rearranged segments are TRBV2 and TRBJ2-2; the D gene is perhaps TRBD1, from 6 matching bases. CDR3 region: CASSGALRGSAQLSNTGELFF. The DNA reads TGTGCCAGCAGCGGGGCGTTGAGGGGGTCGGCGCAACTATCGAACACCGGGGAGCTGTTTTTT.